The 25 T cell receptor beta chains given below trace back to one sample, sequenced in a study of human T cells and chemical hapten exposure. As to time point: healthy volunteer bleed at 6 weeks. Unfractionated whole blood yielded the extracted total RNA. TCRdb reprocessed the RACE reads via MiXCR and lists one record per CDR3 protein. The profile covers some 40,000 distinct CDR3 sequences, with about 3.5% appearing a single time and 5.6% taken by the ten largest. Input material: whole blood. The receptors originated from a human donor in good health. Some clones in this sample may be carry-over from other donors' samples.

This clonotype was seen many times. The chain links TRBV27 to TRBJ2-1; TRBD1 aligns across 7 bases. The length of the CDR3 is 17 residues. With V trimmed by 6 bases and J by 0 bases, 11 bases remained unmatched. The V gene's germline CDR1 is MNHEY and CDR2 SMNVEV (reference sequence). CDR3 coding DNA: TGTGCCAGCAGCAGGAGCAGGGGGTCGAGCTCCTACAATGAGCAGTTCTTC. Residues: CASSRSRGSSSYNEQFF.

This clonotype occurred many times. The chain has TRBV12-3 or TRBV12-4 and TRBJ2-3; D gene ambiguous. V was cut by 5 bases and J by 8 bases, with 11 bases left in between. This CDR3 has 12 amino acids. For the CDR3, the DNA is TGTGCCAGCAGTCCTACGGCTTTTACGCAGTATTTT. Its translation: CASSPTAFTQYF.

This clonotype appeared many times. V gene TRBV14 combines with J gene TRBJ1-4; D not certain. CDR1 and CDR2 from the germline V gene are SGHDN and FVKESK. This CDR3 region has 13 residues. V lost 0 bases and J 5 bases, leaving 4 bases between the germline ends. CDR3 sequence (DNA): TGTGCCAGCAGCCAAGATCTGAATGAAAAACTGTTTTTT. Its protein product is CASSQDLNEKLFF. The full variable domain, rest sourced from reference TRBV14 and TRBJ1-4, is EAGVTQFPSHSVIEKGQTVTLRCDPISGHDNLYWYRRVMGKEIKFLLHFVKESKQDESGMPNNRFLAERTGGTYSTLKVQPAELEDSGVYFCASSQDLNEKLFFGSGTQLSVL.

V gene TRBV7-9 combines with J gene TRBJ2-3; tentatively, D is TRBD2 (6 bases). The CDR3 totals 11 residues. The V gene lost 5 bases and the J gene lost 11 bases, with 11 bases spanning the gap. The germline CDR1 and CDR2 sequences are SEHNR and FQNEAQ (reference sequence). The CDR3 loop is CASSREIVQYF. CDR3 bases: TGTGCCAGCAGCCGGGAGATAGTGCAGTATTTT.

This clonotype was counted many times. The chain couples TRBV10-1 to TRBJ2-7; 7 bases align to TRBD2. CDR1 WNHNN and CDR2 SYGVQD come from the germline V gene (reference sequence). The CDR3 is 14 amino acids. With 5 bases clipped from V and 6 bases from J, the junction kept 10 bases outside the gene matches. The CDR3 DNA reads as TGCGCCAGCAGTCCTACAGCGGGGAATCGCGAGCAGTACTTC. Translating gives CASSPTAGNREQYF.

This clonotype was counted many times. In DNA form, the CDR3 reads TGCAGTGCCACTAGGGAGGGGCGCAACACTGAAGCTTTCTTT. Its translation is CSATREGRNTEAFF. The rearrangement uses TRBV20-1 and TRBJ1-1; possible D gene TRBD1, 5 bases. The V end was cut by 6 bases, the J end by 2 bases, with 16 bases between. The germline CDR1 and CDR2 sequences are DFQATT and SNEGSKA (reference sequence). The CDR3 length is 14 residues.

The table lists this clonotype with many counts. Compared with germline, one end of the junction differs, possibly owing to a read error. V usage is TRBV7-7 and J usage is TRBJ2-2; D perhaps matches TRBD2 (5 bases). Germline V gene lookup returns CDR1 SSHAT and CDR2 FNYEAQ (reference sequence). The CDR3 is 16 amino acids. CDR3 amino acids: CASSSGLNANTGELFF. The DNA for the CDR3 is TGTGCTAGCAGCTCTGGACTGAATGCGAACACCGGGGAGCTGTTTTTT.

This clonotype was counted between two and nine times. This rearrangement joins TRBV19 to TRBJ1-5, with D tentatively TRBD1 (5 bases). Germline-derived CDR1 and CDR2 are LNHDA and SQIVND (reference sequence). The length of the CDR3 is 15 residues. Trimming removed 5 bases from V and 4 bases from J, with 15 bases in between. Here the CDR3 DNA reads TGTGCCAGTAGTTTGCCGGGACTCCCAAATCAGCCCCAGCATTTT. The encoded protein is CASSLPGLPNQPQHF.

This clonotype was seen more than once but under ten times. Here the CDR3 reads CASSLNLGSQPQHF. The CDR3 DNA follows: TGCGCCAGCAGCTTGAATCTGGGGAGTCAGCCCCAGCATTTT. The chain combines TRBV5-1 with TRBJ1-5; D is unclear. Germline CDR1 reads SGHRS; CDR2 reads YFSETQ. V lost 1 base to trimming and J lost 6 bases, with 11 bases between them. The CDR3 totals 14 residues.

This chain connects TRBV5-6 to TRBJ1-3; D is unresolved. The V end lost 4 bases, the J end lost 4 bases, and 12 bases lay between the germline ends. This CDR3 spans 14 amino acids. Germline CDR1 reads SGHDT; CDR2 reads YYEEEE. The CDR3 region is CASSRWASGNTIYF. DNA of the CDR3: TGTGCCAGCAGCCGTTGGGCGTCAGGAAACACCATATATTTT. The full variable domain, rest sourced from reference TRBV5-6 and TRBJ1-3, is DAGVTQSPTHLIKTRGQQVTLRCSPKSGHDTVSWYQQALGQGPQFIFQYYEEEERQRGNFPDRFSGHQFPNYSSELNVNALLLGDSALYLCASSRWASGNTIYFGEGSWLTVV.

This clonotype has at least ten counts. The DNA of the CDR3 is TGTGCCACCAGCAGAGTATCAACTAGCGGGAGCCAAGAGACCCAGTACTTC. It yields the protein CATSRVSTSGSQETQYF. The V call is TRBV15, the J call TRBJ2-5; 11 positions agree with TRBD2. Germline lookup yields CDR1 LNHNV and CDR2 YYDKDF (reference sequence). V was clipped by 1 base and J by 1 base; unmatched bases: 5. The CDR3 is 17 residues long.

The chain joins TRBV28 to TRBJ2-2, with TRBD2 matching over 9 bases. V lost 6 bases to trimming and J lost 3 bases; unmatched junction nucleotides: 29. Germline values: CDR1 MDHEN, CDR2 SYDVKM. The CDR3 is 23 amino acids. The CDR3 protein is CASRPSGREGPGSISGYTGELFF. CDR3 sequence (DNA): TGTGCCAGCAGGCCCTCGGGGCGGGAGGGCCCCGGGAGTATTTCGGGGTACACCGGGGAGCTGTTTTTT.

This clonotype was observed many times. CDR3 residues: CASSYGGRAIDTQYF. As DNA, the CDR3 is TGCGCCAGCAGCTATGGCGGGAGGGCCATAGATACGCAGTATTTT. The chain recombines TRBV5-1 with TRBJ2-3, with 9 bases fitting TRBD2. With 3 bases clipped from V and 5 bases from J, the junction kept 7 bases outside the gene matches. The CDR3 runs to 15 residues. Germline CDR1 SGHRS, CDR2 YFSETQ. Looking up the rest from reference TRBV5-1 and TRBJ2-3 gives the full variable domain: KAGVTQTPRYLIKTRGQQVTLSCSPISGHRSVSWYQQTPGQGLQFLFEYFSETQRNKGNFPGRFSGRQFSNSRSEMNVSTLELGDSALYLCASSYGGRAIDTQYFGPGTRLTVL.

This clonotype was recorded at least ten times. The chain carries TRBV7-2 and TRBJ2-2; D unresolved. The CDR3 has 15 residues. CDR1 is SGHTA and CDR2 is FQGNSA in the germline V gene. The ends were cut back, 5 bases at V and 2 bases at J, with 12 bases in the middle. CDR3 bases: TGTGCCAGCAGCCCCCAACCACACAACACCGGGGAGCTGTTTTTT. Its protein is CASSPQPHNTGELFF.

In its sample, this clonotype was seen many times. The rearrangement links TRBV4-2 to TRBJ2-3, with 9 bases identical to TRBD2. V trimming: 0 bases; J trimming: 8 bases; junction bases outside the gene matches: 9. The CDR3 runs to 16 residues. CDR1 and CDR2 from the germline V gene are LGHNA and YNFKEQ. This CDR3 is CASSQDIASGKPTQYF. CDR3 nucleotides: TGTGCCAGCAGCCAAGATATTGCTAGCGGGAAGCCTACGCAGTATTTT.

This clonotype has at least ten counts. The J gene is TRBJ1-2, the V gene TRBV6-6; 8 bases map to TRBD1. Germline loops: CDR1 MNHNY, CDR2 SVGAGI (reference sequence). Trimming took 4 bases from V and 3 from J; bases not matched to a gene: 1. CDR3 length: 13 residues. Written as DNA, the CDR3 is TGTGCCAGCAGTTCAGGGGGCTACTATGGCTACACCTTC. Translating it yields CASSSGGYYGYTF.

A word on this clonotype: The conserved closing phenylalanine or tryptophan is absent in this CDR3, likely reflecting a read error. The CDR3 is CASSQEPGPSTNEKLFL. CDR3 nucleotides: TGTGCCAGCAGCCAAGAACCGGGGCCATCAACTAATGAAAAACTGTTTCTT. V usage is TRBV4-2 and J usage is TRBJ1-4; possibly TRBD1 for D (5 bases). Germline assignment: CDR1 LGHNA and CDR2 YNFKEQ. Trimming took 0 bases from V and 0 from J, leaving 11 bases between them. The CDR3 totals 17 residues.

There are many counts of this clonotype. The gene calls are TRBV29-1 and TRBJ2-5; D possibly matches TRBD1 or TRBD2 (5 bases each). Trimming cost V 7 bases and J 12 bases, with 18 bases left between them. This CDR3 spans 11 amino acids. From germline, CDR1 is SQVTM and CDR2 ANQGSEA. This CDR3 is CSGTLPRGEYF. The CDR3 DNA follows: TGCAGCGGGACATTACCCCGAGGGGAGTACTTC.

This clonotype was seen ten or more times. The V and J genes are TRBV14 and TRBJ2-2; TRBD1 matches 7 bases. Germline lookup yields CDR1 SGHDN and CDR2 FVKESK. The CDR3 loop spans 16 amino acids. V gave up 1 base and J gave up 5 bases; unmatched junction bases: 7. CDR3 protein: CASSQVIGGATGELFF. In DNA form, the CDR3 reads TGTGCCAGCAGCCAAGTTATAGGGGGCGCGACCGGGGAGCTGTTTTTT.

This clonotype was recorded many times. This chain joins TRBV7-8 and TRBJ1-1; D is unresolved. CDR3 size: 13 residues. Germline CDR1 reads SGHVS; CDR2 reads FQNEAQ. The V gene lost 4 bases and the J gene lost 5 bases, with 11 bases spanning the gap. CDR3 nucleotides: TGTGCCAGCAGCTATGTCCCGGGGACTGAAGCTTTCTTT. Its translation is CASSYVPGTEAFF.

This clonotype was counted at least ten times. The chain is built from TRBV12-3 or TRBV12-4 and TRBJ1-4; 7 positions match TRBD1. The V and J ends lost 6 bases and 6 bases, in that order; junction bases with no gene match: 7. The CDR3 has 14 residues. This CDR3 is CASSPGQGDEKLFF. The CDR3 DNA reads TGTGCCAGCAGCCCCGGTCAGGGGGATGAAAAACTGTTTTTT.

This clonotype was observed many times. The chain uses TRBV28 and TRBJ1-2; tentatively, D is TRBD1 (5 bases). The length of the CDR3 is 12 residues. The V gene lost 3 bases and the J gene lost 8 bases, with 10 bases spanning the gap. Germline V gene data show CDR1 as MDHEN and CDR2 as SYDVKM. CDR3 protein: CASSLVRVGYTF. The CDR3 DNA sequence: TGTGCCAGCAGTTTGGTCAGGGTGGGCTACACCTTC.

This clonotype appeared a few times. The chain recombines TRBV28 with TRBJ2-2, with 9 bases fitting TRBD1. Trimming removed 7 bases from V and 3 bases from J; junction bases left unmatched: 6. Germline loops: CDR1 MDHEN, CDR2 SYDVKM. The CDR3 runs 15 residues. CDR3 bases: TGTGCCAGCACCCTGACAGGGGGAGACACCGGGGAGCTGTTTTTT. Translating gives CASTLTGGDTGELFF.

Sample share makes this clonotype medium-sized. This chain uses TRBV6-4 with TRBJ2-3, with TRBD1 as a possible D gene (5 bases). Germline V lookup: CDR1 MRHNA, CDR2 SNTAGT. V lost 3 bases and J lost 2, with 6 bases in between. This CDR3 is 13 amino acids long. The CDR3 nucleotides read TGTGCCAGCAGTGAACAGGCCACAGATACGCAGTATTTT. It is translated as CASSEQATDTQYF.

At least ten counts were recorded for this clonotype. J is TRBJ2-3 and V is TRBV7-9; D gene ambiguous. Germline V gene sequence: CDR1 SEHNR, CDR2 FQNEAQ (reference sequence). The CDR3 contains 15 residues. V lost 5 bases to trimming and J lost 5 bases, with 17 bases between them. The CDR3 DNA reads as TGTGCCAGCAGCCCGACGGCGCTAGTCATAGATACGCAGTATTTT. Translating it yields CASSPTALVIDTQYF.